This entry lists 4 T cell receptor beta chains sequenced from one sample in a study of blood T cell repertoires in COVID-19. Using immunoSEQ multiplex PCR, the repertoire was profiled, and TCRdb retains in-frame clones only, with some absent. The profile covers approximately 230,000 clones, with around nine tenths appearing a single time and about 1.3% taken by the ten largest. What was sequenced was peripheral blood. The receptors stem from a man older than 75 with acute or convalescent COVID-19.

The CDR3 is CASTNGGPNYNEQFF. Written as DNA, the CDR3 is TGCGCCAGCACCAACGGGGGACCGAACTACAATGAGCAGTTCTTC. J is TRBJ2-1 and V is TRBV5-1; maybe TRBD2 (6 bases). The CDR3 has 15 amino acids. Trimming pared 6 bases from V and 3 bases from J, leaving 16 bases between. CDR1 and CDR2 (germline): SGHRS, YFSETQ.

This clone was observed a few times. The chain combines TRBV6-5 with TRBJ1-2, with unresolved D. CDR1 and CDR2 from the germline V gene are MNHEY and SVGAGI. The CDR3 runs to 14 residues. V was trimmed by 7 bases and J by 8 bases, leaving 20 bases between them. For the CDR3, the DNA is TGTGCCAGCATCACCGGAGGTCCCTCGGGCGGCTACACCTTC. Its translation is CASITGGPSGGYTF.

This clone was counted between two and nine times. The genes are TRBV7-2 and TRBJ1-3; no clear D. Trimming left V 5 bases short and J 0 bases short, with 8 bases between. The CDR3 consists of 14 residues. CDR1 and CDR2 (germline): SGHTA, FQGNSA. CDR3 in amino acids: CASSPGFSGNTIYF. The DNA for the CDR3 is TGTGCCAGCAGCCCAGGCTTCTCTGGAAACACCATATATTTT.

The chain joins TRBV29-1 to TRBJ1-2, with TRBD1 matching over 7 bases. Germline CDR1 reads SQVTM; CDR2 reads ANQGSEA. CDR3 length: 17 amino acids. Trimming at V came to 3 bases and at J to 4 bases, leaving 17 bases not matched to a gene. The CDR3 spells CSVDGSLEDRFTYGYTF. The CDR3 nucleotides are TGCAGCGTTGACGGAAGTCTGGAGGACAGGTTCACCTATGGCTACACCTTC.